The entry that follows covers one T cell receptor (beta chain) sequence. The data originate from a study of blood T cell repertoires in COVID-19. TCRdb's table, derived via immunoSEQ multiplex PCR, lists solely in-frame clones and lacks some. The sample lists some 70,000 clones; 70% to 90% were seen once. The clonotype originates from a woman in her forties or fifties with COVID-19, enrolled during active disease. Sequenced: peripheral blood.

The CDR3 DNA reads TGTGCCAGCAGCCCAGATAAAAACATTCAGTACTTC. Its protein product is CASSPDKNIQYF. This chain connects TRBV2 to TRBJ2-4; D is uncertain. CDR1 SNHLY and CDR2 FYNNEI come from the germline V gene. Trimming removed 6 bases from V and 4 bases from J, with 7 bases in between. The CDR3 contains 12 residues. The variable domain in full, completed from reference TRBV2 and TRBJ2-4, reads EPEVTQTPSHQVTQMGQEVILRCVPISNHLYFYWYRQILGQKVEFLVSFYNNEISEKSEIFDDQFSVERPDGSNFTLKIRSTKLEDSAMYFCASSPDKNIQYFGAGTRLSVL.